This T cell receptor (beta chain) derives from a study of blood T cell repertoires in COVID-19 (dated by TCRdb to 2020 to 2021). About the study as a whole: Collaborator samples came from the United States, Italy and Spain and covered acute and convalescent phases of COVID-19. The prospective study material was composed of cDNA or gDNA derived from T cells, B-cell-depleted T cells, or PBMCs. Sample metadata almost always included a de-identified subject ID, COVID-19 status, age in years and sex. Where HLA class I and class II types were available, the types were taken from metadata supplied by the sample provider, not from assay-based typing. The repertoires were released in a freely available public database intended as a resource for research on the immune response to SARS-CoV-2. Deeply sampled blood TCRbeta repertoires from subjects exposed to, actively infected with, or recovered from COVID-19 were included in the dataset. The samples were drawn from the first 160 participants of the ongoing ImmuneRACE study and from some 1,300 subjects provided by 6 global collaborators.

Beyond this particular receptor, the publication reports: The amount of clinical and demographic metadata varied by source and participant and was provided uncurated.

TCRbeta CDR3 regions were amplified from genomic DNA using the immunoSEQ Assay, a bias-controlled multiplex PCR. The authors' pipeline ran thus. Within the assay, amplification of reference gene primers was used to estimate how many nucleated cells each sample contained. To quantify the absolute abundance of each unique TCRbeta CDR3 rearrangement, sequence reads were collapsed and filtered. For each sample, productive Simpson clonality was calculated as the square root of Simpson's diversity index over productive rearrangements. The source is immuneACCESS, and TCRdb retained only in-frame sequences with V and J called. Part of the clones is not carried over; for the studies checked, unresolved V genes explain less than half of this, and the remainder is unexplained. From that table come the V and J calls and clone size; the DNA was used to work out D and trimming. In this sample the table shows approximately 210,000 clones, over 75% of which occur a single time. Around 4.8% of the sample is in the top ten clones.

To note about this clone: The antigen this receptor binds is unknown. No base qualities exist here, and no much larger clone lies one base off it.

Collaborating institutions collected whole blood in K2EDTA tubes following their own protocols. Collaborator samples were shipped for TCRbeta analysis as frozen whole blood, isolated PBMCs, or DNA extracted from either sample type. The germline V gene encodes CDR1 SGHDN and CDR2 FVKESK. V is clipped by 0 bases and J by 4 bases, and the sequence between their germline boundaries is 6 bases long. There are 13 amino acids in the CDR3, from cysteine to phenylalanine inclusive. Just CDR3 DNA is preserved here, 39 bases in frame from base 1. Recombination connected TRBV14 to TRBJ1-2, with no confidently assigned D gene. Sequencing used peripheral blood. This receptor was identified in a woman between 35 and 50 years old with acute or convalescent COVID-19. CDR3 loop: CASSQDLAYGYTF. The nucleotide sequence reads TGTGCCAGCAGCCAAGATCTGGCCTATGGCTACACCTTC.